The source of this T cell receptor beta chain is a study of shared clonotypes between healthy human individuals. Study-wide background: Researchers drew samples from two women and a few men aged 18 to 49.

CDR3 length: 16 residues. Trimming pared 3 bases from V and 0 bases from J, leaving 16 bases between. Looked up from germline, CDR1 is SGHRS and CDR2 is YFSETQ. Sequencing used immunoSEQ multiplex PCR; TCRdb keeps in-frame clones, though not all of them. The table includes 2 million to 2.5 million clones, roughly 93% detected once. This clone was observed a single time. The V call is TRBV5-1, the J call TRBJ2-7; unclear D gene. Sequences were obtained from naive CD4+ T cells from PBMCs. The sample's subset: CD45RA+ positively selected. This clonotype was obtained from a man aged 18 to 29 in good health. Some clones in this sample may be carry-over from other donors' samples. The CDR3 DNA follows: TGCGCCAGCAGCTCGAGCTCCCGCCAACTCTCCTACGAGCAGTACTTC. As protein: CASSSSSRQLSYEQYF.